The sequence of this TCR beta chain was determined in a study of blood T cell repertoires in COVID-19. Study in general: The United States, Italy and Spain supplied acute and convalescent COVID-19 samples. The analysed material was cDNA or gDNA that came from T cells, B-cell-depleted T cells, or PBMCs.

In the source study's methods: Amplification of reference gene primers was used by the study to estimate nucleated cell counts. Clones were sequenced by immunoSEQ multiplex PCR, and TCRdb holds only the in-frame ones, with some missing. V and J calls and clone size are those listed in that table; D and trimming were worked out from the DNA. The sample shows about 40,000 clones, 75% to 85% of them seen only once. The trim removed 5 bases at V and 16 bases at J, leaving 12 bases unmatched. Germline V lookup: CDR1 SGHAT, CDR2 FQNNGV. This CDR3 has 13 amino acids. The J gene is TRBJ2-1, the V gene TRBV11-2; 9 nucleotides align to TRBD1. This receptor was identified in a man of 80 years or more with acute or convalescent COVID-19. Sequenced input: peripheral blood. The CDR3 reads CASSLLRDRASFF. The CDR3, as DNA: TGTGCCAGCAGCCTACTCCGGGACAGGGCGAGTTTCTTC.